This TCR beta chain was captured in a study of technical replicates of blood from several donors. CDR1 is SGHRS, CDR2 YFSETQ, per germline. V was pared by 4 bases and J by 6 bases, with 10 bases of the junction left unmatched. The CDR3 is 17 residues long. The data were produced by immunoSEQ multiplex PCR, yet TCRdb's version contains in-frame clones alone and is incomplete. The sample has approximately 92,000 clones, 95% seen once. Specimen: T cells isolated from PBMCs. The chain employs TRBV5-1 and TRBJ2-2; TRBD2 agrees at 12 bases. This TCR was recovered from a human donor in good health. CDR3 coding DNA: TGCGCCAGCAGCACATTGACTAGCGGGGGTAGCGCCGGGGAGCTGTTTTTT. Translated, it gives CASSTLTSGGSAGELFF.